The 18 T cell receptor beta chains below come from one sample, sequenced in a study of molecular identifiers for immune sequencing clone quantification. TCRdb reprocessed the PCR reads via MiXCR and lists one record per CDR3 protein. The data contain hundreds of thousands of distinct CDR3 sequences, less than 30% of them seen just once; the ten biggest clones take up about 0.84%. The sample taken for sequencing was naive CD8+ T cells from blood, with Jurkat cell RNA spiked in. Subset noted: FACS-sorted CD8+CD4-CCR7+CD45RA+ naive T cells. The source is a human donor in good health. Some libraries in this study had Jurkat cell RNA spiked in.

This clonotype was counted a few times. This rearrangement joins TRBV7-2 to TRBJ2-2; D unresolved. Germline CDR1 SGHTA, CDR2 FQGNSA. The CDR3 runs to 14 residues. The V gene lost 3 bases and the J gene lost 3 bases, with 8 bases spanning the gap. The CDR3 reads CASSFLVDTGELFF. CDR3 sequence (DNA): TGTGCCAGCAGCTTTCTGGTCGACACCGGGGAGCTGTTTTTT. The full variable domain, completed using reference TRBV7-2 and TRBJ2-2, is GAGVSQSPSNKVTEKGKDVELRCDPISGHTALYWYRQSLGQGLEFLIYFQGNSAPDKSGLPSDRFSAERTGGSVSTLTIQRTQQEDSAVYLCASSFLVDTGELFFGEGSRLTVL.

This clonotype has more than one count but fewer than ten. This sequence joins TRBV11-2 and TRBJ2-3; D is possibly TRBD1 or TRBD2 (6 bases each). Trimming took off 5 bases at V and 6 bases at J, with 30 bases between the two ends. Germline CDR1 reads SGHAT; CDR2 reads FQNNGV. This CDR3 contains 19 residues. CDR3 sequence (DNA): TGTGCCAGCAGCCAGTCTACACCTTCGTGGGGGGCGTTAGACGATACGCAGTATTTT. This translates into CASSQSTPSWGALDDTQYF.

V is TRBV30 and J is TRBJ1-4, with D hard to call. V shed 4 bases and J shed 12 bases, with 18 bases lying between them. Germline V gene lookup returns CDR1 GTSNPN and CDR2 SVGIG (reference sequence). This CDR3 is built from 13 residues. The CDR3 DNA is TGTGCCTGGATGCCTACCACGATAGGAGAACTGTTTTTT. It encodes CAWMPTTIGELFF.

Comments on this clonotype: A much larger clonotype is one base distant, so this may be a read error. The V gene is TRBV30, the J gene TRBJ2-5, with D hard to call. Trimming removed 5 bases from V and 4 bases from J, with 8 bases in between. The CDR3 totals 11 residues. The germline gives CDR1 GTSNPN, CDR2 SVGIG (reference sequence). The CDR3 DNA reads TGTGCCTGGGGTTGGGGAGAGACCCAGTACTTC. It codes for CAWGWGETQYF.

The chain is built from TRBV4-3 and TRBJ2-2; 10 bases are a match to TRBD1. Losses at the gene ends were 4 bases for V and 0 bases for J; bases not matched to a gene: 2. Germline CDR1 LGHNA, CDR2 YSLEER. CDR3 length: 16 amino acids. CDR3 in amino acids: CASSLGTGANTGELFF. In DNA form, the CDR3 reads TGCGCCAGCAGCCTAGGGACAGGGGCGAACACCGGGGAGCTGTTTTTT.

This clonotype was counted ten times or more. The chain has TRBV7-9 and TRBJ2-1, with 8 bases fitting TRBD2. Germline loops: CDR1 SEHNR, CDR2 FQNEAQ (reference sequence). V lost 4 bases to trimming and J lost 9 bases; unmatched junction nucleotides: 5. The CDR3 length is 13 residues. Here the CDR3 DNA reads TGTGCCAGCAGCTCCAGAACTAGCGGTGAGCAGTTCTTC. This encodes CASSSRTSGEQFF.

This chain uses TRBV29-1 with TRBJ2-1; 9 bases are shared with TRBD2. Germline V gives CDR1 SQVTM, CDR2 ANQGSEA. This CDR3 is built from 19 residues. Losses at the gene ends were 0 bases for V and 0 bases for J; bases not matched to a gene: 12. As DNA, the CDR3 is TGCAGCGTTGAAGAGTGGCTAGCGGGACCCCAAAGCTCCTACAATGAGCAGTTCTTC. It yields the protein CSVEEWLAGPQSSYNEQFF.

Turning to this clonotype: Because the CDR3 is missing its conserved closing phenylalanine or tryptophan, this is likely a read error. Because the CDR3's place on the DNA is in doubt, the DNA is left out and the CDR3 is given as listed by TCRdb. This chain links TRBV12-3 or TRBV12-4 with TRBJ2-3; the D call of TRBD1 is as the table states it, not checked on the DNA. Ends included, the CDR3 has 14 residues. This CDR3 reads CASSPGPITDTQSV.

The chain combines TRBV20-1 with TRBJ1-5; 9 positions match TRBD1. Unmatched junction bases numbered 10, after V lost 7 bases and J lost 0 bases. Per germline, CDR1 DFQATT and CDR2 SNEGSKA (reference sequence). CDR3 length: 16 residues. DNA for the CDR3: TGCAGTGTCCCCGGACAGGGGCACTCTAGCAATCAGCCCCAGCATTTT. This encodes CSVPGQGHSSNQPQHF.

In its sample, this clonotype was seen many times. The rearrangement links TRBV27 to TRBJ2-1; 7 nucleotides line up with TRBD2. V trimming: 5 bases; J trimming: 3 bases; junction bases outside the gene matches: 7. This CDR3 spans 15 amino acids. Germline CDR1 reads MNHEY; CDR2 reads SMNVEV (reference sequence). CDR3 DNA: TGTGCCAGCAGTCCCCGGACTAGGATCTACAATGAGCAGTTCTTC. This sequence encodes CASSPRTRIYNEQFF.

The rearrangement joins TRBV28 to TRBJ1-2; 7 nucleotides line up with TRBD1. Germline CDR1 MDHEN, CDR2 SYDVKM. The CDR3 runs to 15 residues. The junction had 4 bases not matched to a gene; V was cut back by 2 bases and J by 1 base. The CDR3 DNA reads TGTGCCAGCAGTTTAACGGGACAGATTAACTATGGCTACACCTTC. Amino acids: CASSLTGQINYGYTF.

The chain couples TRBV12-3 or TRBV12-4 to TRBJ2-1; 7 bases fit TRBD2. V shed 6 bases and J 5 bases; nucleotides not matched to a gene: 7. The CDR3 runs 14 residues. CDR3 sequence reads: CASRPLGLDNEQFF. The CDR3 DNA reads as TGTGCCAGCAGGCCTCTCGGACTAGACAATGAGCAGTTCTTC.

On this clonotype itself: Mismatch with germline at one junction end may stem from a read error. The genes are TRBV6-5 and TRBJ2-3, with D perhaps TRBD2 (6 bases). This CDR3 region has 15 residues. Germline lookup yields CDR1 MNHEY and CDR2 SVGAGI. The CDR3 DNA reads TGTGCCAGCAGTTACTCGGCGGACTACACAGCTACGCAGTATTTT. Translated, it gives CASSYSADYTATQYF.

This clonotype was counted at least ten times. V is TRBV23-1 and J is TRBJ2-5, with D possibly TRBD1 on 7 matching bases. TRBV23-1 is filed as an ORF, its function uncertain. V lost 2 bases and J lost 1, with 11 bases in between. CDR3 length: 15 residues. The CDR3 DNA is TGCGCCAGCAGTCAAAGCCAGGGGGGCCAAGAGACCCAGTACTTC. Translating gives CASSQSQGGQETQYF.

As to this clonotype: Just one base apart from a much larger clone, this may be a read error. The chain recombines TRBV20-1 with TRBJ1-5; D remains unclear. Trimming left V 6 bases short and J 3 bases short, with 9 bases between. Germline CDR1 is DFQATT and CDR2 is SNEGSKA (reference sequence). This CDR3 spans 12 amino acids. The CDR3 protein is CSAAGFNQPQHF. The CDR3 coding sequence is TGCAGTGCGGCGGGGTTCAATCAGCCCCAGCATTTT.

Turning to this clonotype: A junction boundary mismatches the germline segment, possibly from a read error. The V call is TRBV7-9, the J call TRBJ1-1, with D possibly being TRBD1 (5 bases). The CDR3 is made up of 12 amino acids. Germline CDR1 SEHNR, CDR2 FQNEAQ (reference sequence). The CDR3 DNA reads TGTGCCAGCAGCTTGGGGGTCACTGAAGCTTTGTTT. Translated, it gives CASSLGVTEALF.

As concerns this clonotype: Just one base apart from a much larger clone, this may be a read error. The chain has TRBV20-1 and TRBJ2-7, with TRBD2 as a possible D gene (7 bases). Trimming left V 6 bases short and J 6 bases short, with 15 bases between. The CDR3 spans 12 residues. Germline assignment: CDR1 DFQATT and CDR2 SNEGSKA (reference sequence). The CDR3 spells CSAWDGGREQYF. CDR3 bases: TGCAGTGCATGGGACGGGGGGCGCGAGCAGTACTTC.

This clonotype was counted at least ten times. The J gene is TRBJ1-5, the V gene TRBV9, with D unclear. The germline V gene encodes CDR1 SGDLS and CDR2 YYNGEE. Between the trimmed V and J ends, which lost 0 bases and 7 bases, there was a span of 8 bases. The CDR3 has 13 residues. Here the CDR3 reads CASSVGAGQPQHF. As DNA, the CDR3 is TGTGCCAGCAGCGTAGGAGCCGGCCAGCCCCAGCATTTT.